This TCR beta chain was sequenced in a study of shared clonotypes between healthy human individuals. Study-wide points: Shared clonotypes across all four donors exceeded non-shared ones in generation probability.

CD45RO-negative, CCR7-selected cells formed the naive CD8 fraction, which excluded terminally differentiated effector memory CD45RA+ cells. CDR1 and CDR2 (germline): MGHRA, YSYEKL. The CDR3 covers 14 residues. Trimming stripped 4 bases from V and 5 bases from J, with 14 bases between. With respect to this clone: Its antigen is unidentified.

Profiling relied on immunoSEQ multiplex PCR, and the TCRdb table lists in-frame clones only, not all of them. The sample has approximately 840,000 clones, 96% seen once; the top ten hold roughly 0.23%. What was sequenced was naive CD8+ T cells sorted from blood. V is TRBV4-1 and J is TRBJ2-5, with D possibly being TRBD1 or TRBD2 (5 bases each). The TCR originated in a man aged 25-45 years in good health. CDR3: CASSRGHGTETQYF. The DNA for the CDR3 is TGCGCCAGCAGCCGAGGACACGGGACGGAGACCCAGTACTTC.